The T cell receptor (beta chain) described here comes from a study of control samples from healthy donors and cancer patients. Clones were read by immunoSEQ multiplex PCR, and TCRdb kept only the in-frame ones, dropping some. The sample lists some 89,000 clones; approximately 86% were seen once. This CDR3 is built from 15 residues. Trimming pared 1 base from V and 2 bases from J, leaving 9 bases between. CDR1 and CDR2 (germline): LNHDA, SQIVND (reference sequence). The rearrangement links TRBV19 to TRBJ2-1; no clear D. This clonotype was sampled from a man aged 30-40 years in good health. Input material: blood. The CDR3 protein is CASSIGQATYNEQFF. CDR3 DNA: TGTGCCAGTAGTATAGGGCAGGCAACCTACAATGAGCAGTTCTTC.